This entry describes one T cell receptor beta chain. The entry originates in a study of blood T cell repertoires in COVID-19. Study in general: Acute-phase and convalescent COVID-19 samples originated in the United States, Italy and Spain.

Some clones are missing from TCRdb's copy, which holds only in-frame ones; the method was immunoSEQ multiplex PCR. The sample lists 95,000 to 110,000 clones, roughly 90% occurring once. V shed 0 bases, J shed 8 bases, and the junction held 4 bases outside the gene matches. Germline lookup yields CDR1 MNHEY and CDR2 SMNVEV (reference sequence). The CDR3 runs to 15 residues. This TCR derives from a man in his forties with active or convalescent COVID-19. The rearrangement uses TRBV27 and TRBJ2-1; 10 nucleotides agree with TRBD2. The specimen sequenced was peripheral blood. For the CDR3, the DNA is TGTGCCAGCAGTTTATCCCTTCTAGCGGGAGATGAGCAGTTCTTC. It yields the protein CASSLSLLAGDEQFF.